Below, one T cell receptor beta chain is given with its context. Its antigen remains undetermined. From each donor, an approximately 2.6 ml peripheral blood sample was collected into PAXgene tubes and kept at -80 degrees C. Without any T cell sorting, total RNA was extracted from whole blood using the PAXgene blood miRNA kit on an automated QIAcube. Peripheral blood from monozygotic twin pairs, either concordant or discordant for inflammatory bowel disease, underwent deep TCRalpha and TCRbeta repertoire profiling that used unique molecular barcoding. For every twin pair, smoking habits were documented, and each individual was categorised as a current, former or never smoker. CDR1 and CDR2 (KGHSH, LQKENI) derive from the germline V gene. The CDR3, from cysteine to phenylalanine, totals 16 residues. No DNA was logged. Library preparation was by 5' RACE. Each TCR library was prepared from about 4,000 ng of total RNA. For each sample, cDNA synthesis with SMARTScribe reverse transcriptase was split into eight separate reactions. During cDNA synthesis, unique molecular identifiers containing a 6-nucleotide sample barcode were introduced by template switching. TCRalpha and TCRbeta cDNA was amplified by two nested PCRs of 16 and 9 cycles, with bead purification after each PCR. Before amplification, the cDNA was treated with uracil DNA-glycosylase and purified using the QIAquick PCR purification kit. In the second PCR, Illumina TruSeq-compatible adapters and sample-specific barcodes were added. TapeStation and Qubit were used to check library quality and concentration, and about 5.2 ng of each library went into the pool. Pooled libraries were sequenced on an Illumina HiSeq2500 single-index Rapid Run with 2 x 100 bp reads and custom sequencing primers. In the authors' own workflow: MiGEC version 1.2.6 was used for UMI-based consensus assembly, which corrected PCR and sequencing errors. MiXCR version 2.1.1 was used to carry out V(D)J alignment, clonotype assembly and CDR3 extraction. To normalise gene usage, clonotype sharing and MAIT/NKT TCR abundance, the analysis used the top 1000, 10 000 and 20 000 clonotypes per sample. After downsampling to 27 000 UMIs, diversity was calculated as the inverse Simpson index using the vegan R package. Paired Mann-Whitney U tests on discordant twin pairs were used, with Benjamini-Hochberg multiple-testing correction. TCRdb reanalyzed the reads, keeping one entry per CDR3 protein sequence and omitting DNA. TCRdb assigned the V and J calls; the authors' analysis was not used. This sample's records show 140,000 to 150,000 distinct CDR3 sequences. The ten largest clones capture about 1.2% of the sample.

The data derive from a study of monozygotic twins with inflammatory bowel disease (dated by TCRdb to between 2018 and 2020). About the full investigation: A total of roughly 28 monozygotic twin pairs were included in the full study, comprising nine German pairs (four IBD-concordant, five IBD-discordant) and 19 IBD-discordant Danish pairs. The search for disease-associated traits relied mainly on comparing IBD patients with their genetically identical healthy co-twins within discordant pairs. Each individual had, on average, about 151 000 unique TCRalpha sequences and 181 000 unique TCRbeta sequences available for analysis.

What the authors observed across the whole study: The analysis was unable to tell different T cell subtypes apart. Repertoire similarity did not differ between concordant and discordant twins, which could be due to limited statistical power. Measured by the inverse Simpson index, TCRbeta repertoire diversity was lower in IBD patients than in their healthy co-twins. The results gave no support for a single strong signal or clonotype linked to IBD. Differing immunosuppressive treatments among patients may have added background noise and inter-individual variability to the repertoires. IBD patients shared fewer clonotypes with other individuals than healthy twins did, most markedly in patients showing signs of disease activity.

The chain joins TRBV18 to TRBJ2-1; as DNA is missing, the TRBD1 call by TCRdb cannot be tested. Sequenced sample: blood. The receptor was isolated from a human donor with ulcerative colitis or Crohn's disease, or a healthy co-twin of an affected twin (not recorded which). The CDR3 loop reads CASSPLTGISYNEQFF.